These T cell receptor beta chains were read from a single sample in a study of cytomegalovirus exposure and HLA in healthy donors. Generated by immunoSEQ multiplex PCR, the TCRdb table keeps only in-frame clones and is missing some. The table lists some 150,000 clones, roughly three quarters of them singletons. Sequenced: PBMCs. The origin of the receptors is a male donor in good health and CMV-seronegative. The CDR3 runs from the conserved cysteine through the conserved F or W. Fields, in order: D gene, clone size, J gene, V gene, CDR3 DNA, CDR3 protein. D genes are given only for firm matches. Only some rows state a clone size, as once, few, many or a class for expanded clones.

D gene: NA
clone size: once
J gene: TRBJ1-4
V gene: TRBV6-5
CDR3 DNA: TGTGCCAGCAATGATCGAGGGAGGGGAGAAAAACTGTTTTTT
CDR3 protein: CASNDRGRGEKLFF

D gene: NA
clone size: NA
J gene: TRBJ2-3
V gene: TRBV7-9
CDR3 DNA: TGTGCCAGCAGCCGCGAAGGGGCCACAGATACGCAGTATTTT
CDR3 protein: CASSREGATDTQYF

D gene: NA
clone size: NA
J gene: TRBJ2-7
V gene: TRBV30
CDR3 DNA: TGTGCCTGGAGTGGCAACAGGGTCGAGCAGTACTTC
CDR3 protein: CAWSGNRVEQYF

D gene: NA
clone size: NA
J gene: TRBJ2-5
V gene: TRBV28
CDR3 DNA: TGTGCCAGCTCCTGGGAGGACCTCCAAGAGACCCAGTACTTC
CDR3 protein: CASSWEDLQETQYF

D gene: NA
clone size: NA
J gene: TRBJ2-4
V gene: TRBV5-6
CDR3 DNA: TGTGCCAGCAGCTTAGGGCAGGGGCGTTGGGACATTCAGTACTTC
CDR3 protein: CASSLGQGRWDIQYF

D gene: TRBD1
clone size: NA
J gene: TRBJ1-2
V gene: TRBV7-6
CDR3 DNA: TGTGCCAGCAGCGATAGGCTGACAGGGAATGGCTACACCTTC
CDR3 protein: CASSDRLTGNGYTF

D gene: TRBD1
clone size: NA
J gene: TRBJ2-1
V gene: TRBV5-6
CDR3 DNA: TGTGCCAGCAGCTCGGAGACAGGGTTCAATGAGCAGTTCTTC
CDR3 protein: CASSSETGFNEQFF

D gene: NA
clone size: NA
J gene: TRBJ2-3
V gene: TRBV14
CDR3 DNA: TGTGCCAGCAGCCCCCTCTCTGCGGGGTACACAGATACGCAGTATTTT
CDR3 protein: CASSPLSAGYTDTQYF

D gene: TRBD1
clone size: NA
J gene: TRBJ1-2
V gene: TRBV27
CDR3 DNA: TGTGCCAGCAGTCGGACAGGGCCTAACTATGGCTACACCTTC
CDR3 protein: CASSRTGPNYGYTF

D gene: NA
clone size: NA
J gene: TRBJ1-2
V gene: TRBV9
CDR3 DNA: TGTGCCAGCAGCCCCGGGGGTTTCTATGGCTACACCTTC
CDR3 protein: CASSPGGFYGYTF

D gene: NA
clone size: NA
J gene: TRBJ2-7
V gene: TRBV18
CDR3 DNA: TGTGCCAGCTCAGCGGGGGCGGATGTCTACGAGCAGTACTTC
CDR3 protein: CASSAGADVYEQYF

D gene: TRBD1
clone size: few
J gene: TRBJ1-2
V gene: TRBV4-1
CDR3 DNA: TGCGCCAGCAGCTCCTACAGGGACAGTGTCTATGGCTACACCTTC
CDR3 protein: CASSSYRDSVYGYTF

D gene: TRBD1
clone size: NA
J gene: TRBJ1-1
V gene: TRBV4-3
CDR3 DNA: TGCGCCAGCAGTCCGGACAGGGTTACTAACACTGAAGCTTTCTTT
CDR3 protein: CASSPDRVTNTEAFF

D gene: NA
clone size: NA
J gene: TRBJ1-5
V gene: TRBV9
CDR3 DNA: TGTGCCAGCAGCGAACGAGGTGATTTCGTCAATCAGCCCCAGCATTTT
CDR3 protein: CASSERGDFVNQPQHF

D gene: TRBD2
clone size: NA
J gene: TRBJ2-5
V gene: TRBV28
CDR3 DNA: TGTGCCAGCAGTTTAACGGTGGGACGGGGGGGCCGCCAAGAGACCCAGTACTTC
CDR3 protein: CASSLTVGRGGRQETQYF

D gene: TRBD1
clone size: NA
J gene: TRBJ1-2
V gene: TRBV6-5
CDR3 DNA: TGTGCCAGCAGCCCGAACAGGGGGCCCTATGGCTACACCTTC
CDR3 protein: CASSPNRGPYGYTF

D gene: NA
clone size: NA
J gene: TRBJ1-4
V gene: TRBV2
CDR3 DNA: TGTGCCAGCAGTGTCGAGGATGGGTATGAAAAACTGTTTTTT
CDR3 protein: CASSVEDGYEKLFF

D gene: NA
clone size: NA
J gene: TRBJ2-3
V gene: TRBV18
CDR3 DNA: TGTGCCAGCTCCAGGAGGCAACCACGACCCGTAACTAGCACAGATACGCAGTATTTT
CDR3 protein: CASSRRQPRPVTSTDTQYF

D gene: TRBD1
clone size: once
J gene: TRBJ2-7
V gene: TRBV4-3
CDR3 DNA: TGCGCCAGCAGCCAACGGACAGGGGGCTCCTACGAGCAGTACTTC
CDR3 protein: CASSQRTGGSYEQYF

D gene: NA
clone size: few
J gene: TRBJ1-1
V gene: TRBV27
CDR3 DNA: TGTGCCAGCAGCCTCGACAGCAGAACAACTGAAGCTTTCTTT
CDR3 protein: CASSLDSRTTEAFF

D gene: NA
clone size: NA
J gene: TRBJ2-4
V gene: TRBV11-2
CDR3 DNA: TGTGCCAGCAGACCTATCGCAGGGGCCGCTAACATTCAGTACTTC
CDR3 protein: CASRPIAGAANIQYF

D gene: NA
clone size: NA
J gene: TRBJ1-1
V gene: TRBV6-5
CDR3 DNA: TGTGCCAGCAGTTATCTTGACAGCGCGGTCACTGAAGCTTTCTTT
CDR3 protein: CASSYLDSAVTEAFF

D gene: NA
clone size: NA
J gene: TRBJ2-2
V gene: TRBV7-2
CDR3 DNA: TGTGCCATGAGAACCGGGACTCCCGACACCGGGGAGCTGTTTTTT
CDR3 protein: CAMRTGTPDTGELFF

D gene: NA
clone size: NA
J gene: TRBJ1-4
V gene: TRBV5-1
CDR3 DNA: TGCGCCAGCAGCTCGGTGACAGGAAAAGGTGAAAAACTGTTTTTT
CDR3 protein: CASSSVTGKGEKLFF

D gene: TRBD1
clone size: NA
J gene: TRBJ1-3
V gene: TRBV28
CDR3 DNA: TGTGCCAGCAGTTCGGGACAGACCTCTGGAAACACCATATATTTT
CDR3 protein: CASSSGQTSGNTIYF

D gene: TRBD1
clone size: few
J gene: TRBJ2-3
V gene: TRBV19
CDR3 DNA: TGTGCCAGTAGTAAACAGGGGAACACAGATACGCAGTATTTT
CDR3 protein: CASSKQGNTDTQYF

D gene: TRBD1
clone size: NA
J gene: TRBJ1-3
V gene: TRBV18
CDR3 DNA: TGTGCCAGCTCACCAGCCGGGACAGGGGGCTTATTCTCTGGAAACACCATATATTTT
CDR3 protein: CASSPAGTGGLFSGNTIYF

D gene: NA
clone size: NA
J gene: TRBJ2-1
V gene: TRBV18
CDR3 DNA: TGTGCCAGCTCACCGGGGGGAATACAGTTCTTC
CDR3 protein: CASSPGGIQFF

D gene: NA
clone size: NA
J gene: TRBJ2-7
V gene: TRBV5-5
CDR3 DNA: TGTGCCAGCAGCTTGGCCCCCGCGACCTACGAGCAGTACTTC
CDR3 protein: CASSLAPATYEQYF

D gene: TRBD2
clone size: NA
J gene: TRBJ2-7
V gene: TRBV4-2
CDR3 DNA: TGTGCCAGCAGCCAAGAGCAGCGGGGGAGCTCCTACGAGCAGTACTTC
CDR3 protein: CASSQEQRGSSYEQYF

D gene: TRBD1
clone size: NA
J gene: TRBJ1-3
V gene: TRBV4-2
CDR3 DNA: TGTGCCAGCAGCCTGACAGGGGATGGAAACACCATATATTTT
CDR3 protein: CASSLTGDGNTIYF

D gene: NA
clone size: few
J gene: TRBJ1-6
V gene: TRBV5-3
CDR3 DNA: TGTGCCAGAAGCTGGGCCGAGGGGGTGCGTAATTCACCCCTCCACTTT
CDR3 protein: CARSWAEGVRNSPLHF

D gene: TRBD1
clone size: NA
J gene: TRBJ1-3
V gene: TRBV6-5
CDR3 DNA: TGTGCCAGCGCAAGGGGACAGAGCTCTGGAAACACCATATATTTT
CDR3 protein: CASARGQSSGNTIYF

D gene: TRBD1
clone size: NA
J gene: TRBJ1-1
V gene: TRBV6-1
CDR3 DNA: TGTGCCAGCAGTGAAGAAAGGTCAGGGGGCTCGGGAGCTTTCTTT
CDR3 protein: CASSEERSGGSGAFF

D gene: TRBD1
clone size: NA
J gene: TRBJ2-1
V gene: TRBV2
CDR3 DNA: TGTGCCAGCAAAGTTGGGACAGGTCGTTACAATGAGCAGTTCTTC
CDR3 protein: CASKVGTGRYNEQFF

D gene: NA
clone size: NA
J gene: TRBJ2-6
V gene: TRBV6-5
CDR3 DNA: TGTGCCAGCAGTACCGCGGGGAGGGGGGCCAACGTCCTGACTTTC
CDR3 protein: CASSTAGRGANVLTF

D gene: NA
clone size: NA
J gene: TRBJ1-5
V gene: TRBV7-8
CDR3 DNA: TGTGCCAGCAGCGGACTGAATAGCAATCAGCCCCAGCATTTT
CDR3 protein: CASSGLNSNQPQHF

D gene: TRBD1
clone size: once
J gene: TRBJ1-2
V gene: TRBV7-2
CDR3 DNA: TGTGCCAGCAGCTTAGCGGACAGGCCATATGGCTACACCTTC
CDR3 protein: CASSLADRPYGYTF

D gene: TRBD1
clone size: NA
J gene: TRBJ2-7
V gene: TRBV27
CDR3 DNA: TGTGCCAGCAGTTCCCGACAGGGTCTCGAGCAGTACTTC
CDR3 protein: CASSSRQGLEQYF

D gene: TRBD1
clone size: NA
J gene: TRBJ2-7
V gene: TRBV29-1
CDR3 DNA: TGCAGCGTCGGTTCCGACAGGGCTCGCGGCGAGCAGTACTTC
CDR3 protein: CSVGSDRARGEQYF

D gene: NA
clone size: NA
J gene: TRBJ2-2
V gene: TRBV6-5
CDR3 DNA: TGTGCCAGCAGTTACGGGGACTACACCGGGGAGCTGTTTTTT
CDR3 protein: CASSYGDYTGELFF

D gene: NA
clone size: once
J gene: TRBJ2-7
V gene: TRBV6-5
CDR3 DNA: TGTGCCAGTAGAGATCCTGGGAGGAACGACGAGCAGTACTTC
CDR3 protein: CASRDPGRNDEQYF

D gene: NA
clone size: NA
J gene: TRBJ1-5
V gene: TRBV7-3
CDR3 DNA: TGTGCCAGCAGCTCCGGGGGAAAGGGGAATCAGCCCCAGCATTTT
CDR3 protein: CASSSGGKGNQPQHF

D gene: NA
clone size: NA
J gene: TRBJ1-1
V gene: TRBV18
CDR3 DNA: TGTGCCAGCTCGCGAGAGGTGGCTTTCTTT
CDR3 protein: CASSREVAFF

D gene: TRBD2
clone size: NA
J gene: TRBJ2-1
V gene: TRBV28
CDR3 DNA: TGTGCCAGCAGTTTACGACCGGGACTAGCGGGGGGATGGGAGCAGTTCTTC
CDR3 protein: CASSLRPGLAGGWEQFF

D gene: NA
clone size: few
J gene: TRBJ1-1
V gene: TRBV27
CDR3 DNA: TGTGCCAGCAGTTTAACCCGCGGTACCGTCAACACTGAAGCTTTCTTT
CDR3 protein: CASSLTRGTVNTEAFF

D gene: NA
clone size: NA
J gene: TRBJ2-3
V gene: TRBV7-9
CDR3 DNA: TGTGCCAGCAGCCCAACTAGGTATCCCGTAGGAGGCAGGTCAGATACGCAGTATTTT
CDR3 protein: CASSPTRYPVGGRSDTQYF

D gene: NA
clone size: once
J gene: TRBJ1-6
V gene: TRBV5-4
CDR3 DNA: TGTGCCAGCAGCTCCGGACAGAGCTCCTATAATTCACCCCTCCACTTT
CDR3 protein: CASSSGQSSYNSPLHF

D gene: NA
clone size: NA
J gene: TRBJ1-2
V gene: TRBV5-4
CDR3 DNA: TGTGCCAGCAGCTTGGGGCGGGGGGAGAATGGCTACACCTTC
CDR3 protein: CASSLGRGENGYTF

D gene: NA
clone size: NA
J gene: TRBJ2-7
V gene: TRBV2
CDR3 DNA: TGTGCCAGCAGTGGATCTAGGGGGACAACCTACGAGCAGTACTTC
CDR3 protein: CASSGSRGTTYEQYF

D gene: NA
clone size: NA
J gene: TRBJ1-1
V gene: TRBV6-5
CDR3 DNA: TGTGCCAGCAGTTACGGGGGGGGTCTCGTGAACACTGAAGCTTTCTTT
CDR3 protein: CASSYGGGLVNTEAFF

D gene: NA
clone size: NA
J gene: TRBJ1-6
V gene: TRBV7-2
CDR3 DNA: TGTGCCAGCAGCTTGGAGAACGGTTCACCCCTCCACTTT
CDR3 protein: CASSLENGSPLHF

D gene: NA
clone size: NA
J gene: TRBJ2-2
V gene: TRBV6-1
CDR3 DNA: TGTGCCGAGGGCAGACTCACCGGGGAGCTGTTTTTT
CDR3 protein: CAEGRLTGELFF

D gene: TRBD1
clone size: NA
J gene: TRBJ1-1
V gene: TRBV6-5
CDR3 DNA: TGTGCCAGCAGGCCCGGGACAGAAGTTACTGAAGCTTTCTTT
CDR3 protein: CASRPGTEVTEAFF

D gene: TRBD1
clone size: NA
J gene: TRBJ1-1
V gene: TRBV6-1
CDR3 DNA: TGTGCCAGCAGTCCCGGGACAGGGGTGTACACTGAAGCTTTCTTT
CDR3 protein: CASSPGTGVYTEAFF

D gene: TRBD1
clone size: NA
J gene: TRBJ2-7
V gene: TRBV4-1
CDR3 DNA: TGCGCCAGCAGCCAAGAAACGAGGACAGGGCGGGTCGAGCAGTACTTC
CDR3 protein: CASSQETRTGRVEQYF

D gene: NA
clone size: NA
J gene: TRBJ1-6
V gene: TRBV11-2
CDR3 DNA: TGTGCCAGCAGCTTAGTAAGGGAGTCTAATTCACCCCTCCACTTT
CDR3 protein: CASSLVRESNSPLHF

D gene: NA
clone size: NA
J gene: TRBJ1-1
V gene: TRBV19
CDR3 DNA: TGTGCCAGTAGTATCAAGGGAGACACTGAAGCTTTCTTT
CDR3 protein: CASSIKGDTEAFF

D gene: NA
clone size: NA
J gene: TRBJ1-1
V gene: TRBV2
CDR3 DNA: TGTACCACCCGCGGGGAAGGGTATGACACTGAAGCTTTCTTT
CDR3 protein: CTTRGEGYDTEAFF

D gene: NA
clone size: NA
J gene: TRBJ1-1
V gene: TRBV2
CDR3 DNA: TGTGCCAGCAGTGGTCTTCTTCTGAACACTGAAGCTTTCTTT
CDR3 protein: CASSGLLLNTEAFF